This T cell receptor beta chain stems from a study of shared clonotypes between healthy human individuals. About the study: Researchers assigned three CD4 naive, three CD4 memory, two CD8 naive and one CD8 memory plate to each donor. Study results and caveats: Relative to their counterparts shared across all four donors, non-shared clonotypes exhibited diminished generation probabilities.

A word on this clone: Its antigen is as yet unknown.

Each replicate PCR on the sorted subsets used 200 to 250 ng DNA (around 30,000 T cell genomes). Sequenced by immunoSEQ multiplex PCR; TCRdb stores in-frame clones only, minus some. The sample has more than 1.2 million clones, 98% seen once. The germline CDR1 and CDR2 sequences are SGHVS and FQNEAQ. The CDR3 length is 15 residues. Trimming cost V 5 bases and J 1 base; bases outside gene matches: 6. Sequences were obtained from naive CD4+ T cells sorted from blood. As to subset: CD45RA+ positively selected. V gene TRBV7-8 combines with J gene TRBJ2-5; TRBD2 aligns across 8 bases. The sequence came from a man aged 30 to 39 in good health. The CDR3 sequence is CASSPVGGAQETQYF. CDR3 DNA: TGTGCCAGCAGCCCGGTCGGGGGGGCCCAAGAGACCCAGTACTTC.